This T cell receptor (beta chain) was recorded in a study of blood T cell repertoires in COVID-19. Overall study: The United States, Italy and Spain supplied acute and convalescent COVID-19 samples. Sample material is recorded as cDNA or gDNA derived from T cells, B-cell-depleted T cells, or PBMCs.

In the original analysis: Quantification of nucleated cells was approximated via reference gene primer amplification. Some clones are missing from TCRdb's copy, which holds only in-frame ones; the method was immunoSEQ multiplex PCR. D and trimming were read from the DNA, whereas the V and J calls and clone size are those reported in that table. The sample has 95,000 to 110,000 clones; more than 80% are singletons. Between the trimmed V and J ends, which lost 1 base and 7 bases, there was a span of 18 bases. CDR1 SGHTA and CDR2 FQGNSA come from the germline V gene. This CDR3 spans 16 amino acids. This sequence was found in a man aged 35-49 years with active or convalescent COVID-19. The rearrangement joins TRBV7-2 to TRBJ2-3; D might be TRBD1 (7 bases). Material for sequencing was peripheral blood. The chain's CDR3 is CASSLVGGGAVNTQYF. The DNA for the CDR3 is TGTGCCAGCAGCTTAGTTGGAGGGGGCGCCGTGAATACGCAGTATTTT.